One sample yielded the 16 T cell receptor beta chains listed below, sequenced in a study of glioma-infiltrating T cells after dendritic cell vaccination. Assay used: immunoSEQ multiplex PCR; TCRdb lists only in-frame clones, some missing. This sample has fewer than 75,000 clones; 80% to 85% occur once, and the top ten carry roughly 7.9%. Source: blood, taken before dendritic cell vaccination. The receptor set was obtained from a human donor with glioblastoma.

This rearrangement joins TRBV6-6 to TRBJ2-5; D might be TRBD1 (6 bases). The CDR3 totals 15 residues. Germline V gene lookup returns CDR1 MNHNY and CDR2 SVGAGI (reference sequence). The V gene lost 2 bases and the J gene lost 5 bases, with 15 bases spanning the gap. CDR3 loop: CASSYERRGLETQYF. The CDR3 coding sequence is TGTGCCAGCAGTTACGAGCGCAGGGGTTTGGAGACCCAGTACTTC.

This chain uses TRBV9 with TRBJ1-1; D is perhaps TRBD1 (6 bases). The ends were cut back, 0 bases at V and 3 bases at J, with 9 bases in the middle. The CDR3 runs to 14 residues. Germline V lookup: CDR1 SGDLS, CDR2 YYNGEE. CDR3 loop: CASSVDSGDTEAFF. The CDR3, as DNA: TGTGCCAGCAGCGTAGACTCAGGGGACACTGAAGCTTTCTTT.

This clone was found once. The CDR3 spells CASSSQPDRTDTQYF. The CDR3, as DNA: TGTGCCAGCTCATCCCAGCCGGACAGGACGGATACGCAGTATTTT. The genes are TRBV18 and TRBJ2-3; 7 bases map to TRBD1. The ends lost 5 bases at V and 6 bases at J; junction bases unmatched: 11. CDR1 KGHSH and CDR2 LQKENI come from the germline V gene. This CDR3 region has 15 residues.

This clone showed up just a few times. The V gene is TRBV19, the J gene TRBJ2-3, with 7 positions matching TRBD2. Germline V lookup: CDR1 LNHDA, CDR2 SQIVND (reference sequence). There are 14 residues in the CDR3. The trim removed 6 bases at V and 5 bases at J, leaving 8 bases unmatched. CDR3 in DNA: TGTGCCAGTAGCCGGGGGAGGGGCGAAGATACGCAGTATTTT. Its translation: CASSRGRGEDTQYF.

The chain joins TRBV19 to TRBJ1-1, with 9 bases fitting TRBD1. The CDR3 totals 14 residues. From germline, CDR1 is LNHDA and CDR2 SQIVND (reference sequence). The junction had 5 bases not matched to a gene; V was cut back by 4 bases and J by 5 bases. The CDR3 nucleotides read TGTGCCAGTAGTAGGAGGGACAGGGAGACTGAAGCTTTCTTT. It specifies CASSRRDRETEAFF. The full variable domain, completed using reference TRBV19 and TRBJ1-1, is DGGITQSPKYLFRKEGQNVTLSCEQNLNHDAMYWYRQDPGQGLRLIYYSQIVNDFQKGDIAEGYSVSREKKESFPLTVTSAQKNPTAFYLCASSRRDRETEAFFGQGTRLTVV.

This chain connects TRBV19 to TRBJ1-2; D unclear. The CDR3 runs 12 residues. Germline V gene lookup returns CDR1 LNHDA and CDR2 SQIVND (reference sequence). Between the trimmed V and J ends, which lost 5 bases and 4 bases, there was a span of 8 bases. CDR3 nucleotides: TGTGCCAGTAGTTCCCGGTCCTATGGCTACACCTTC. Protein sequence: CASSSRSYGYTF.

V is TRBV6-5 and J is TRBJ1-2; unclear D gene. CDR1 MNHEY and CDR2 SVGAGI come from the germline V gene. There are 13 residues in the CDR3. Trimming removed 4 bases from V and 6 bases from J, with 12 bases in between. CDR3 sequence: CASSSPHKHGYTF. The CDR3 DNA reads as TGTGCCAGCAGTTCCCCGCACAAACATGGCTACACCTTC.

The chain has TRBV5-1 and TRBJ2-2, with a weak D call TRBD2 (6 bases). This CDR3 spans 17 amino acids. The V gene lost 0 bases and the J gene lost 0 bases, with 12 bases spanning the gap. In germline, CDR1 is SGHRS, CDR2 YFSETQ. The CDR3 region is CASSLGAGFTNTGELFF. CDR3 nucleotides: TGCGCCAGCAGCTTGGGGGCGGGGTTCACGAACACCGGGGAGCTGTTTTTT.

This clone was seen more than once but under ten times. V gene TRBV7-3 combines with J gene TRBJ2-3, with 8 positions matching TRBD2. Germline assignment: CDR1 SGHTA and CDR2 FQGTGA. The CDR3 totals 13 residues. V lost 5 bases and J lost 8; bases outside the gene matches: 6. The CDR3 protein is CASSERGLGTQYF. The CDR3 bases are TGTGCCAGCAGCGAGCGGGGGCTCGGTACGCAGTATTTT.

The table lists this clone with a few counts. The chain carries TRBV5-5 and TRBJ2-5, with 8 bases identical to TRBD1. With 0 bases clipped from V and 5 bases from J, the junction kept 6 bases outside the gene matches. Germline CDR1 is SGHKS and CDR2 is YYEKEE (reference sequence). The CDR3 covers 15 residues. DNA of the CDR3: TGTGCCAGCAGCTTGGGGGGGACAGGCGGCGAGACCCAGTACTTC. It translates to CASSLGGTGGETQYF.

The V gene is TRBV11-2, the J gene TRBJ1-4, with a possible D match to TRBD1 (5 bases). Trimming took off 4 bases at V and 8 bases at J, with 14 bases between the two ends. CDR1 and CDR2 from the germline V gene are SGHAT and FQNNGV. This CDR3 region has 14 residues. The CDR3 sequence is CASSSAGRREKLFF. The CDR3 DNA is TGTGCCAGCAGCTCCGCAGGGAGGCGAGAAAAACTGTTTTTT.

The chain couples TRBV2 to TRBJ2-3; TRBD2 matches at 12 bases. Germline values: CDR1 SNHLY, CDR2 FYNNEI. There are 16 residues in the CDR3. V lost 3 bases to trimming and J lost 7 bases; unmatched junction nucleotides: 8. The DNA for the CDR3 is TGTGCCAGCAGTGAGAGGGCTAGCGGGGGGGCAAATACGCAGTATTTT. Residues: CASSERASGGANTQYF.

The V and J genes are TRBV10-3 and TRBJ1-1; 7 nucleotides agree with TRBD1. The junction had 9 bases not matched to a gene; V was cut back by 6 bases and J by 5 bases. CDR1 ENHRY and CDR2 SYGVKD come from the germline V gene. The CDR3 runs to 14 residues. The CDR3 DNA reads as TGTGCCATCAGAGGACCAGGACAGGCAACTGAAGCTTTCTTT. Its translation is CAIRGPGQATEAFF.

The rearrangement joins TRBV27 to TRBJ1-1; weak D call: TRBD1 (5 bases). The CDR3 totals 12 residues. Germline V lookup: CDR1 MNHEY, CDR2 SMNVEV (reference sequence). Trimming left V 4 bases short and J 4 bases short, with 7 bases between. CDR3 protein: CASSYGGTEAFF. CDR3 in DNA: TGTGCCAGCAGTTACGGGGGCACTGAAGCTTTCTTT.

The chain uses TRBV5-6 and TRBJ2-3, with D possibly TRBD1 on 6 matching bases. This CDR3 is built from 15 residues. CDR1 is SGHDT and CDR2 is YYEEEE in the germline V gene. Between the trimmed V and J ends, which lost 3 bases and 3 bases, there was a span of 14 bases. CDR3 nucleotide sequence: TGTGCCAGCAGCTCGGACAGCTTGTGGACAGATACGCAGTATTTT. Residues: CASSSDSLWTDTQYF.

This clone was seen more than once but under ten times. The chain joins TRBV4-3 to TRBJ1-4, with 7 bases aligning to TRBD1. The CDR3 length is 14 residues. J gave up 9 bases and V 0 bases, and 4 bases lay outside the gene matches. Germline CDR1 reads LGHNA; CDR2 reads YSLEER. The chain's CDR3 is CASSQEPGQKKLFF. The CDR3 nucleotides read TGCGCCAGCAGCCAAGAACCGGGACAGAAAAAACTGTTTTTT.